This T cell receptor (beta chain) was identified in a study of human T cells and chemical hapten exposure. TCRdb reanalysed the RACE reads using MiXCR and keeps one entry per CDR3 protein. The table has roughly 50,000 distinct CDR3 sequences, about 9.9% seen once. CDR3 length equals 14 residues. CDR1 is MNHNY and CDR2 is SVGAGI in the germline V gene (reference sequence). The V end was cut by 3 bases, the J end by 5 bases, with 11 bases between. Study-wide results and caveats: Significantly greater numbers of large CDR3 similarity clusters came from expanded TCRs than from controls. TCRs exceeding a frequency of 1 in 1000 stayed unchanged under DPC sensitization.

This clonotype was observed a few times. Antigen unknown. Time point defined: patch test 2, 6 weeks after DPC sensitization. Documented treatment: therapeutic diphenylcyclopropenone sensitization with weekly scalp DPC. Specimen: whole blood, collected in connection with sensitization to the hapten diphenylcyclopropenone (DPC). V usage is TRBV6-6 and J usage is TRBJ1-5; possible D gene TRBD1, 5 bases. This TCR came from a woman between 50 and 59 years old with alopecia areata. Some clones in this sample may be carry-over from other donors' samples. CDR3 in amino acids: CASSYGGGDQPQHF. The CDR3 bases are TGTGCCAGCAGTTATGGGGGAGGGGATCAGCCCCAGCATTTT.